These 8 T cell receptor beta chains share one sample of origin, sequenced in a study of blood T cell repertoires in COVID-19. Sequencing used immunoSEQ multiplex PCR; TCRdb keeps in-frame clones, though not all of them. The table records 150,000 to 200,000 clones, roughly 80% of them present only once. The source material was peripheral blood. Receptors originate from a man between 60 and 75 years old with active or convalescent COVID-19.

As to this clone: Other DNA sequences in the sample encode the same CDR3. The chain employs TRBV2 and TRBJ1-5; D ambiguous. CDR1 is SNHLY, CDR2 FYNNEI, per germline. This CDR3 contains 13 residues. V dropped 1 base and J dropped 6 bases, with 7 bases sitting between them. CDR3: CASSEGAGQPQHF. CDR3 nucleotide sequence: TGTGCCAGCAGTGAAGGGGCAGGTCAGCCCCAGCATTTT.

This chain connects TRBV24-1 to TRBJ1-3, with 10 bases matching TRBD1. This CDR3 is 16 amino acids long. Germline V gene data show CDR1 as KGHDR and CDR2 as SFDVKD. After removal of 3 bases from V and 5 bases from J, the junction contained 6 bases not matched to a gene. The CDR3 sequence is CATSDRGQGERNTIYF. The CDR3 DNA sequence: TGTGCCACCAGTGATCGAGGACAGGGGGAAAGAAACACCATATATTTT.

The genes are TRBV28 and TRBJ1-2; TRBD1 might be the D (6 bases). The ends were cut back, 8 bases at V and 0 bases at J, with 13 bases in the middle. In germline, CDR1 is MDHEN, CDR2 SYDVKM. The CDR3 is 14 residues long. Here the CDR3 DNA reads TGTGCCAGCGCCGGACAGTTCCCTAACTATGGCTACACCTTC. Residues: CASAGQFPNYGYTF.

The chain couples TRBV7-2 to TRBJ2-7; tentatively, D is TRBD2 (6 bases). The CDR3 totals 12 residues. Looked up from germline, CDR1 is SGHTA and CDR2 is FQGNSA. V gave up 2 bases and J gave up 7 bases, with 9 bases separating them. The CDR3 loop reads CASSLSREEQYF. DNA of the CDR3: TGTGCCAGCAGCTTATCACGGGAGGAGCAGTACTTC.

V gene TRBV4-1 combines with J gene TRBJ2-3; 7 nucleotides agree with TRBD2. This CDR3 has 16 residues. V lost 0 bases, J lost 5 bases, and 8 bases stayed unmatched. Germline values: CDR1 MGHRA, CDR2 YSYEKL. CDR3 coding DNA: TGCGCCAGCAGCCAAGATTGGGCAGGGAGGGTAGATACGCAGTATTTT. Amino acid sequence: CASSQDWAGRVDTQYF.

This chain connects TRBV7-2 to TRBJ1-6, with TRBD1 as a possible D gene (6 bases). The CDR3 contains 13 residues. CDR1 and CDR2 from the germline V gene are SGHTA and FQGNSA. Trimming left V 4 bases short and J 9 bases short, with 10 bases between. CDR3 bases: TGTGCCAGCAGCTCGACAGGACTTTCACCCCTCCACTTT. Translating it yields CASSSTGLSPLHF.

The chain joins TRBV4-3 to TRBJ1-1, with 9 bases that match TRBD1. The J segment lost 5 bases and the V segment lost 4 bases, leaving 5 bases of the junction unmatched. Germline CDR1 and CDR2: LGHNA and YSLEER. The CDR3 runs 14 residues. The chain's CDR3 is CASSRSTGGTEAFF. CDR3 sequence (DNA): TGCGCCAGCAGCCGCTCGACAGGGGGAACTGAAGCTTTCTTT.

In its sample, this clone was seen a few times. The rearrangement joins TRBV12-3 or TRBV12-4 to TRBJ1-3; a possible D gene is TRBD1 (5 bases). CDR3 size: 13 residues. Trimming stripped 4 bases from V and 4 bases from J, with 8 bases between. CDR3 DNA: TGTGCCAGCAGTTATACAGGCGGAAACACCATATATTTT. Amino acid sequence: CASSYTGGNTIYF.